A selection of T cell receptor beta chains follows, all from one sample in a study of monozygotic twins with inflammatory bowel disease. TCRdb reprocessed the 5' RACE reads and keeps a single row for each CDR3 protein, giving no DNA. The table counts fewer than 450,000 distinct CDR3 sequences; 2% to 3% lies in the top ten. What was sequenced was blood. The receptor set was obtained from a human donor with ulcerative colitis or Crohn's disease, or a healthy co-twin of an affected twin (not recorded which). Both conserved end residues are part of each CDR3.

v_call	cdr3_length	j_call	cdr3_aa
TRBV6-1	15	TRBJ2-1	CASGQQGRSYNEQFF
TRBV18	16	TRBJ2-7	CASSPPWTGGNYEQYF
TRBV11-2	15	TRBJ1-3	CASSLAGGGGNTIYF
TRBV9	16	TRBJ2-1	CASSVVGAGGPYEQFF
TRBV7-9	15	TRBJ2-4	CASSLGTMAKNIQYF
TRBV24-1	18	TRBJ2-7	CATSDLPSEMDLSYEQYF
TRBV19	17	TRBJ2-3	CASSPDGQVRIADTQYF
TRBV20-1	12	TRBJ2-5	CSARDLPETQYF
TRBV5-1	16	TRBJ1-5	CASSQHFGALNQPQHF
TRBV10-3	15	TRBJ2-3	CAIGGAGVSTDTQYF
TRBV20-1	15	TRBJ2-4	CSARDRTGPGNIQYF
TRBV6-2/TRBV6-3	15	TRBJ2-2	CASTEDGANTGELFF
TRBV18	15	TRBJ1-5	CASSPQRTPNQPQHF
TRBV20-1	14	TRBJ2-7	CSARIRPQNYEQYF
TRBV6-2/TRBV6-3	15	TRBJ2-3	CASTHHPGNTDTQYF
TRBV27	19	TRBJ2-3	CASSFRLTSGGARTDTQYF
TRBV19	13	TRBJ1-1	CASSRGVNTEAFF
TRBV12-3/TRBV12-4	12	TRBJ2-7	CASRYEAYEQYF
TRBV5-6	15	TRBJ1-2	CASSLAGTPVYGYTF
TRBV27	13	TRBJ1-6	CASSWDDNSPLHF
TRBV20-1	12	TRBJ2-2	CSAQLAGGELFF
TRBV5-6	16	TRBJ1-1	CASSLAARQTNTEAFF
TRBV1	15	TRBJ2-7	CTSSQGTESSYEQYF
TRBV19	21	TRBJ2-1	CASSRGGPRTGGPKIYNEQFF
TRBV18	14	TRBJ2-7	CASSTGTGNYEQYF
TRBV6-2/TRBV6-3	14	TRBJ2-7	CASANLAGVGEQYF
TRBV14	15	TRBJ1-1	CASSQETVSFSEAFF
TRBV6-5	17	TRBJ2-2	CASSYSAPQGNTGELFF
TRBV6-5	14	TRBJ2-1	CASSYVRDYNEQFF
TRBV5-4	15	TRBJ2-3	CASSTPSVGTDTQYF
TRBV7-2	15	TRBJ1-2	CASSLADRGSYGYTF
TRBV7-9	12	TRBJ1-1	CASSFSDTEAFF
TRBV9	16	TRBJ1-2	CASSTGTGGRGSGYTF
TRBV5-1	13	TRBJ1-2	CASSSGTVYGYTF
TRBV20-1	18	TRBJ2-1	CSARLLAGGINSYNEQFF
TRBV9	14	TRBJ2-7	CASSPSALNYEQYF
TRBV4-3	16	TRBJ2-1	CASSQGAGDGYNEQFF
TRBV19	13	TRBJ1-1	CASSIARGAEAFF
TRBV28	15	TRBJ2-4	CASSPTQGYRNIQYF
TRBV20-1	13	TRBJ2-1	CSATTGTYNEQFF
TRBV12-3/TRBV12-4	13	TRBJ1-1	CASRAWGNTEAFF
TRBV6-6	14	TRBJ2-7	CASSYSGQGYAQYF
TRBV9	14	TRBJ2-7	CASSVGTSTSEQYF
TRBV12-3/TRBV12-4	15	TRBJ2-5	CASSLASGWRETQYF
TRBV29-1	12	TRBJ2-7	CSGGTGFYEQYF